This entry lists 16 T cell receptor beta chains sequenced from one sample in a study of T cell repertoires in cytomegalovirus infection. No cognate antigen is known for these TCRs. TCRdb used MiXCR to reprocess the reads, holding one entry per CDR3 protein. This table has just over 450,000 distinct CDR3 sequences, approximately 46% appearing once. This sample comprised cultured PBMCs, obtained from culture after CMV antigen stimulation. These receptors were obtained from a human donor in good health (CMV status not recorded). Some clones in this sample may be carry-over from other donors' samples.

The genes are TRBV5-4 and TRBJ2-4; 9 bases agree with TRBD2. CDR1 and CDR2 (germline): SGHNT, YYREEE (reference sequence). The CDR3 consists of 15 residues. V gave up 4 bases and J gave up 3 bases; unmatched junction bases: 5. CDR3 nucleotides: TGTGCCAGCAGCGTAGCGGGGGTTGGCAAAAACATTCAGTACTTC. Encoded protein: CASSVAGVGKNIQYF.

V and J are TRBV4-3 and TRBJ2-5; 10 bases fit TRBD2. V trimming: 3 bases; J trimming: 8 bases; junction bases outside the gene matches: 9. The CDR3 consists of 15 residues. Per the germline V gene, CDR1 is LGHNA and CDR2 is YSLEER. The CDR3 DNA is TGCGCCAGCAGCCAGCTACTTAGGACTAGCGGCACCCAGTACTTC. Translated, it gives CASSQLLRTSGTQYF.

This chain links TRBV5-6 with TRBJ2-3, with 8 bases that match TRBD1. Losses at the gene ends were 4 bases for V and 2 bases for J; bases not matched to a gene: 6. This CDR3 has 15 residues. Germline CDR1 reads SGHDT; CDR2 reads YYEEEE. In nucleotides, the CDR3 is TGTGCCAGCAGCACCCGCCAGGGGGCCACAGATACGCAGTATTTT. The encoded protein is CASSTRQGATDTQYF.

The table lists this clonotype with a count of one. This chain links TRBV24-1 with TRBJ2-3; no firm D call. With 5 bases removed from V and 5 bases from J, the gap between germline ends came to 7 bases. The germline gives CDR1 KGHDR, CDR2 SFDVKD. CDR3 length equals 12 residues. The DNA of the CDR3 is TGTGCCACCAGTGGCTGGGAAGATACGCAGTATTTT. It codes for CATSGWEDTQYF.

The chain carries TRBV12-3 or TRBV12-4 and TRBJ2-6; D remains ambiguous. The germline V and J ends were trimmed by 6 bases and 0 bases, with 12 bases remaining between them. The CDR3 consists of 16 residues. CDR3 nucleotide sequence: TGTGCCAGCAGGGGTGGTAGCCTCTCTGGGGCCAACGTCCTGACTTTC. Translated: CASRGGSLSGANVLTF.

There are a few counts of this clonotype. This chain connects TRBV6-5 to TRBJ1-3; 7 bases agree with TRBD1. Per germline, CDR1 MNHEY and CDR2 SVGAGI. The CDR3 has 15 amino acids. V shed 0 bases, J shed 4 bases, and the junction held 3 bases outside the gene matches. The DNA of the CDR3 is TGTGCCAGCAGTTACTCGACAGGGCACGGAAACACCATATATTTT. This gives the protein CASSYSTGHGNTIYF.

In its sample, this clonotype was seen a few times. This chain joins TRBV6-6 and TRBJ2-5; the D gene could be TRBD1 or TRBD2 (5 bases each). CDR1 MNHNY and CDR2 SVGAGI come from the germline V gene (reference sequence). The CDR3 has 15 amino acids. The V end lost 3 bases, the J end lost 5 bases, and 16 bases lay between the germline ends. CDR3 region: CASSYGDVYKETQYF. In DNA form, the CDR3 reads TGTGCCAGCAGTTATGGGGACGTATACAAGGAGACCCAGTACTTC.

This sequence joins TRBV7-9 and TRBJ1-5, with 10 positions matching TRBD1. Trimming removed 5 bases from V and 3 bases from J; junction bases left unmatched: 7. CDR1 and CDR2 from the germline V gene are SEHNR and FQNEAQ (reference sequence). The CDR3 has 16 residues. The CDR3 coding sequence is TGTGCCAGCAGCGCGGGGGACAGGGGAAACAATCAGCCCCAGCATTTT. This encodes CASSAGDRGNNQPQHF. The full variable domain, with the rest looked up from reference TRBV7-9 and TRBJ1-5, is DTGVSQNPRHKITKRGQNVTFRCDPISEHNRLYWYRQTLGQGPEFLTYFQNEAQLEKSRLLSDRFSAERPKGSFSTLEIQRTEQGDSAMYLCASSAGDRGNNQPQHFGDGTRLSIL.

V and J are TRBV6-5 and TRBJ1-6; the D is unclear. Germline CDR1 reads MNHEY; CDR2 reads SVGAGI. V dropped 7 bases and J dropped 0 bases, with 10 bases sitting between them. The CDR3 runs to 15 residues. The CDR3 DNA reads as TGTGCCAGCACCGACGGAAGCTCCTATAATTCACCCCTCCACTTT. This gives the protein CASTDGSSYNSPLHF.

This clonotype was observed a few times. The V gene is TRBV19, the J gene TRBJ1-1; maybe TRBD1 (5 bases). The CDR3 has 11 residues. Germline CDR1 LNHDA, CDR2 SQIVND (reference sequence). Trimming shortened V by 10 bases and J by 4 bases, and 10 bases separated the two germline ends. The CDR3 nucleotides are TGTGCCACCAGCGGGGCCACTGAAGCTTTCTTT. This codes for CATSGATEAFF.

This chain uses TRBV5-6 with TRBJ1-1; D unclear. The CDR3 spans 15 residues. Germline V lookup: CDR1 SGHDT, CDR2 YYEEEE. The V end lost 2 bases, the J end lost 0 bases, and 11 bases lay between the germline ends. The CDR3 coding sequence is TGTGCCAGCAGCTTCCTGGTGGAAATGAACACTGAAGCTTTCTTT. Translating it yields CASSFLVEMNTEAFF.

This clonotype was seen only a few times. The V and J genes are TRBV27 and TRBJ2-1; possible D gene TRBD2, 6 bases. The CDR3 sequence is 14 residues long. CDR1 and CDR2 (germline): MNHEY, SMNVEV (reference sequence). The V and J ends lost 6 bases and 7 bases respectively, with 16 bases between them. The DNA for the CDR3 is TGTGCCAGCAGCCCCGGGAGTAGCCGGAATGAGCAGTTCTTC. This translates into CASSPGSSRNEQFF.

This clonotype was picked up a small number of times. The chain uses TRBV7-2 and TRBJ2-7; 8 bases fit TRBD1. The length of the CDR3 is 15 residues. Germline loops: CDR1 SGHTA, CDR2 FQGNSA. Trimming at V came to 4 bases and at J to 5 bases, leaving 10 bases not matched to a gene. The CDR3 region has the DNA TGTGCCAGCAGCTCCACCAGGCAGGGGGCCCACGAGCAGTACTTC. This sequence encodes CASSSTRQGAHEQYF.

The chain is built from TRBV12-3 or TRBV12-4 and TRBJ2-5; maybe TRBD2 (5 bases). This CDR3 comprises 12 residues. The ends were cut back, 8 bases at V and 2 bases at J, with 9 bases in the middle. The CDR3 DNA reads TGTGCCAGCCGAAGGGAGCAAGAGACCCAGTACTTC. Residues: CASRREQETQYF.

The chain couples TRBV19 to TRBJ2-1, with 12 positions matching TRBD2. Germline trimming cut 9 bases from V and 10 bases from J; bases unmatched to any gene: 10. There are 14 residues in the CDR3. Germline assignment: CDR1 LNHDA and CDR2 SQIVND (reference sequence). The CDR3 nucleotides read TGTGCCAGCAAGACTAGCGGGAGTTCAGGAGAGCAGTTCTTC. Translated: CASKTSGSSGEQFF.

This sequence joins TRBV6-2 or TRBV6-3 and TRBJ2-7, with D perhaps TRBD2 (6 bases). The CDR3 has 16 amino acids. Trimming shortened V by 5 bases and J by 9 bases, and 26 bases separated the two germline ends. CDR1 MNHEY and CDR2 SVGEGT come from the germline V gene. This chain's CDR3 is CASSHPRSGEALGQYF. Here the CDR3 DNA reads TGTGCCAGCAGTCACCCTCGGTCGGGAGAGGCGTTAGGGCAGTACTTC.